The present entry profiles one T cell receptor (beta chain) with its context. The specificity of this receptor is unknown. No per-base quality is available; no much larger clone lies one base away. Each collaborating institution followed its own protocols to collect whole blood in K2EDTA tubes. For TCRbeta analysis, collaborators shipped samples in one of three forms: frozen whole blood, isolated PBMCs, or DNA extracted from either of those sample types. The sample originates from a study of blood T cell repertoires in COVID-19 (TCRdb year 2020). The study in broad terms: The collaborator samples originated in the United States, Italy and Spain and spanned the acute and convalescent phases of COVID-19. The material from the prospective study consisted of cDNA or gDNA derived from T cells, B-cell-depleted T cells, or PBMCs. Deeply sampled blood TCRbeta repertoires from subjects exposed to, actively infected with, or recovered from COVID-19 were included in the dataset. The repertoires were released in a freely available public database intended as a resource for research on the immune response to SARS-CoV-2. The samples were drawn from two sources: the first 160 participants of the ongoing ImmuneRACE study, and some 1,300 subjects contributed by 6 global collaborators. Nearly every sample came with metadata listing a de-identified subject ID, COVID-19 status, age in years and sex. Where available, HLA class I and class II types were taken from metadata supplied by the sample provider and were not determined by assay-based typing.

Inclusive of the bounding cysteine and phenylalanine, the CDR3 is 15 residues long. The read is trimmed to its CDR3 DNA, 45 bases read in frame from base 1. V has 3 bases trimmed and J has 2 bases trimmed; junction bases matching no gene number 5. CDR1 and CDR2, per the germline V gene, are MNHEY and SVGAGI. TCRbeta CDR3 regions were amplified from genomic DNA using the immunoSEQ Assay, a bias-controlled multiplex PCR. The study's processing was this. The number of nucleated cells in each sample was estimated by amplification of reference gene primers within the assay. To quantify the absolute abundance of each unique TCRbeta CDR3 rearrangement, sequence reads were collapsed and filtered. For each sample, productive Simpson clonality was calculated as the square root of Simpson's diversity index over productive rearrangements. TCRdb obtained this table from immuneACCESS and retained in-frame rearrangements with V and J assigned. These tables miss some clones; where compared with another copy, unresolved V genes account for less than half of the shortfall, and the remainder is unexplained. From that table come the V and J calls and clone size; the DNA was used to work out D and trimming. The sample has some 100,000 clones on record, 86% of them singletons. The ten largest account for 10% to 13% of the sample.

Findings and caveats that apply to the study as a whole: The amount of clinical and demographic metadata varied by source and participant and was provided uncurated.

The clonotype was recovered from a man aged 50 to 60 with acute or convalescent COVID-19. This chain joins TRBV6-5 to TRBJ2-3; TRBD2 aligns with 7 central bases. The specimen sequenced was peripheral blood. The CDR3 protein: CASSYLRGNTDTQYF. In nucleotides, the sequence is TGTGCCAGCAGTTATTTGCGGGGGAACACAGATACGCAGTATTTT.